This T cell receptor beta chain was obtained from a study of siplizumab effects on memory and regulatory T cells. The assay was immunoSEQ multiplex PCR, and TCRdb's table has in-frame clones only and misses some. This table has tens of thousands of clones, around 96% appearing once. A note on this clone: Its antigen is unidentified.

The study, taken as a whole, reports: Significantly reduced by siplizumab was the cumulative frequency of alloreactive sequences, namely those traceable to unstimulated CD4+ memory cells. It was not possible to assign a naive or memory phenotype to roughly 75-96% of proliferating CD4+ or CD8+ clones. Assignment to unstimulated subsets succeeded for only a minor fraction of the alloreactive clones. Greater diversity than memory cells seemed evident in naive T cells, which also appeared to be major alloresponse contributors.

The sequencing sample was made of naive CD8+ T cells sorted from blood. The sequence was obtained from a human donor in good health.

The CDR3 DNA reads as TGTGCCAGCAGCTTGATAGATCAGCCCCAGCATTTT. This gives the protein CASSLIDQPQHF. The chain employs TRBV7-9 and TRBJ1-5, with no clear D. The CDR3 sequence is 12 residues long. V lost 3 bases, J lost 5 bases, and 5 bases lay in between. Germline CDR1 and CDR2: SEHNR and FQNEAQ (reference sequence).